These 23 T cell receptor beta chains were sequenced from one sample in a study of T cells after yellow fever vaccination. MiXCR was run by TCRdb on the 5' RACE reads, yielding one entry per CDR3 protein. Among roughly 320,000 distinct CDR3 sequences listed, about 10% were seen once. The input for sequencing was CD4+ T cells sorted from PBMCs, taken 45 days after the yellow fever booster vaccination. These receptors all stem from a man aged 18 to 30 who received the YFV17D yellow fever vaccine.

The rearrangement joins TRBV18 to TRBJ2-7; TRBD1 matches 10 bases. Germline V gene lookup returns CDR1 KGHSH and CDR2 LQKENI. V shed 6 bases and J 4 bases; nucleotides not matched to a gene: 9. This CDR3 has 15 residues. The CDR3 sequence: CASSPAGQGRYEQYF. CDR3 DNA sequence: TGTGCCAGCTCTCCGGCGGGACAGGGGAGGTACGAGCAGTACTTC.

V gene TRBV7-2 combines with J gene TRBJ2-5; D uncertain. Germline assignment: CDR1 SGHTA and CDR2 FQGNSA. The V end was cut by 1 base, the J end by 5 bases, with 20 bases between. The CDR3 covers 17 residues. CDR3 in amino acids: CASSLGPRRSGKETQYF. Written as DNA, the CDR3 is TGTGCCAGCAGCTTAGGCCCCCGGCGGAGTGGGAAGGAGACCCAGTACTTC.

This clonotype was counted between two and nine times. The V call is TRBV5-4, the J call TRBJ2-7; 7 bases are shared with TRBD1. The V segment lost 4 bases and the J segment 2 bases; nucleotides outside the gene matches: 6. The CDR3 covers 14 residues. The germline V gene encodes CDR1 SGHNT and CDR2 YYREEE (reference sequence). In DNA, the CDR3 is TGTGCCAGCAGCAAAGGGGGCGCGACCTACGAGCAGTACGTC. Translated, it gives CASSKGGATYEQYV.

This chain joins TRBV5-1 and TRBJ1-2; 9 bases align to TRBD1. The CDR3 totals 15 residues. CDR1 and CDR2 from the germline V gene are SGHRS and YFSETQ. The J segment lost 4 bases and the V segment lost 4 bases, leaving 8 bases of the junction unmatched. The CDR3 loop is CASSPEPGQGYGYTF. Here the CDR3 DNA reads TGCGCCAGCAGCCCCGAGCCGGGACAGGGCTATGGCTACACCTTC.

This clonotype was seen more than once but under ten times. The CDR3 spells CASSTPDGLGTQYF. DNA for the CDR3: TGTGCCAGCAGCACCCCCGACGGATTGGGGACCCAGTACTTC. V and J are TRBV7-6 and TRBJ2-5, with no clear D. The CDR3 has 14 amino acids. Trimming left V 5 bases short and J 7 bases short, with 17 bases between. Germline CDR1 is SGHVS and CDR2 is FNYEAQ.

This clonotype appeared a few times. The chain combines TRBV7-9 with TRBJ2-1; 10 bases map to TRBD2. After removal of 5 bases from V and 8 bases from J, the junction contained 15 bases not matched to a gene. The CDR3 runs to 17 residues. Per germline, CDR1 SEHNR and CDR2 FQNEAQ (reference sequence). CDR3 nucleotides: TGTGCCAGCAGCCCCAGCCCCTCTAGCGGGGGTATGGATGAGCAGTTCTTC. Amino acids: CASSPSPSSGGMDEQFF.

As to this clonotype: A much larger clone sits a single nucleotide away, making a read error possible. No conserved phenylalanine or tryptophan ends this CDR3, so it is likely a read error. The rearrangement joins TRBV5-1 to TRBJ1-3, with a weak D call TRBD1 (6 bases). In germline, CDR1 is SGHRS, CDR2 YFSETQ. Between the trimmed V and J ends, which lost 4 bases and 1 base, there was a span of 12 bases. This CDR3 contains 15 residues. CDR3 residues: CASSPGTSSGNTIYC. The CDR3 DNA follows: TGCGCCAGCAGCCCCGGGACATCGTCTGGAAACACCATATATTGT.

This clonotype has more than one count but fewer than ten. J is TRBJ2-7 and V is TRBV6-5; D gene uncertain. The V end was cut by 3 bases, the J end by 2 bases, with 11 bases between. Germline lookup yields CDR1 MNHEY and CDR2 SVGAGI. The CDR3 loop spans 14 amino acids. The CDR3 sequence: CASSYNSNTYEQYF. The CDR3 DNA sequence: TGTGCCAGCAGTTATAACAGCAACACCTACGAGCAGTACTTC.

V gene TRBV19 combines with J gene TRBJ1-2; the D is unclear. CDR1 is LNHDA, CDR2 SQIVND, per germline (reference sequence). The CDR3 runs to 12 residues. V was shortened by 5 bases and J by 4 bases, with 8 bases between the two germline ends. CDR3 DNA: TGTGCCAGTAGTGCCGTATTCTATGGCTACACCTTC. This sequence encodes CASSAVFYGYTF.

This clonotype was seen a handful of times. The chain carries TRBV4-1 and TRBJ2-5; 7 positions agree with TRBD2. The CDR3 sequence is 16 residues long. Germline V gives CDR1 MGHRA, CDR2 YSYEKL. Trimming took 0 bases from V and 1 from J; bases not matched to a gene: 5. DNA of the CDR3: TGCGCCAGCAGCCAAGATGGGAGGGCGCTCCAAGAGACCCAGTACTTC. Amino acid sequence: CASSQDGRALQETQYF.

This clonotype was seen more than once but under ten times. The V and J genes are TRBV12-3 or TRBV12-4 and TRBJ2-3; a weak D match, TRBD1 (5 bases). The CDR3 loop spans 13 amino acids. V was cut by 3 bases and J by 8 bases, with 12 bases left in between. The CDR3: CASSFSRRGTQYF. The CDR3 DNA reads TGTGCCAGCAGTTTTAGCCGAAGGGGTACGCAGTATTTT.

This clonotype was observed many times. J is TRBJ2-5 and V is TRBV28; D possibly uses TRBD1 or TRBD2 (5 bases each). From germline, CDR1 is MDHEN and CDR2 SYDVKM. The CDR3 totals 13 residues. Trimming removed 10 bases from V and 2 bases from J, with 14 bases in between. CDR3 in amino acids: CATAGEGQETQYF. The DNA of the CDR3 is TGTGCCACAGCCGGAGAGGGGCAAGAGACCCAGTACTTC.

The V and J genes are TRBV10-1 and TRBJ2-1; 10 bases align to TRBD1. CDR1 is WNHNN and CDR2 is SYGVQD in the germline V gene (reference sequence). J gave up 1 base and V 6 bases, and 3 bases lay outside the gene matches. The CDR3 has 15 amino acids. The chain's CDR3 is CASSGQGGSYNEQFF. The CDR3 DNA reads TGCGCCAGCAGCGGACAGGGGGGGTCCTACAATGAGCAGTTCTTC.

The chain combines TRBV6-5 with TRBJ2-2, with D unresolved. V was trimmed by 7 bases and J by 2 bases, leaving 20 bases between them. The CDR3 is 17 amino acids. Germline V gene data show CDR1 as MNHEY and CDR2 as SVGAGI. This CDR3 reads CASTHRPPVLNTGELFF. CDR3 bases: TGTGCCAGCACCCATCGGCCACCCGTATTAAACACCGGGGAGCTGTTTTTT.

This clonotype was detected a few times. This chain joins TRBV20-1 and TRBJ2-3; D gene ambiguous. Trimming stripped 6 bases from V and 4 bases from J, with 5 bases between. This CDR3 spans 10 amino acids. Germline-derived CDR1 and CDR2 are DFQATT and SNEGSKA (reference sequence). CDR3 nucleotides: TGCAGTGCCTACCCAGATACGCAGTATTTT. It encodes CSAYPDTQYF.

Many counts were recorded for this clonotype. The rearrangement uses TRBV2 and TRBJ2-5; 7 bases map to TRBD1. The CDR3 extends over 11 amino acids. Trimming removed 10 bases from V and 3 bases from J; junction bases left unmatched: 2. Germline CDR1 reads SNHLY; CDR2 reads FYNNEI. CDR3 amino acids: CAIGQEETQYF. Written as DNA, the CDR3 is TGTGCCATTGGACAGGAAGAGACCCAGTACTTC.

The V gene is TRBV7-2, the J gene TRBJ2-1; D is ambiguous. Germline V gives CDR1 SGHTA, CDR2 FQGNSA. The V gene lost 5 bases and the J gene lost 8 bases, with 10 bases spanning the gap. The CDR3 has 12 amino acids. Here the CDR3 DNA reads TGTGCCAGCAGCCGAAGGGTATATGAGCAGTTCTTC. Protein product: CASSRRVYEQFF.

The table lists this clonotype with a few counts. The chain combines TRBV7-9 with TRBJ2-6; D remains ambiguous. The CDR3 has 14 residues. Germline V gene sequence: CDR1 SEHNR, CDR2 FQNEAQ (reference sequence). V lost 2 bases, J lost 3 bases, and 5 bases lay in between. The CDR3 is CASSLFFGANVLTF. The CDR3 DNA reads TGTGCCAGCAGCTTATTTTTTGGGGCCAACGTCCTGACTTTC.

The rearrangement joins TRBV6-2 or TRBV6-3 to TRBJ1-2, with D unresolved. The CDR3 is 15 residues long. V was pared by 6 bases and J by 2 bases, with 16 bases between. Germline assignment: CDR1 MNHEY and CDR2 SVGEGT. CDR3 protein: CASSTSGDTNYGYTF. CDR3 DNA sequence: TGTGCCAGCAGCACCTCGGGCGACACCAACTATGGCTACACCTTC.

Ten or more counts support this clonotype. The rearrangement links TRBV6-5 to TRBJ1-4; D might be TRBD1 (5 bases). V shed 6 bases and J shed 3 bases, with 11 bases lying between them. The CDR3 runs 14 residues. Per germline, CDR1 MNHEY and CDR2 SVGAGI. The CDR3 DNA follows: TGTGCCAGCAGCGCCGGGACTGCTAATGAAAAACTGTTTTTT. It yields the protein CASSAGTANEKLFF.

J is TRBJ2-4 and V is TRBV21-1; the table's D call, TRBD1, was not checked against the DNA. TRBV21-1 is a pseudogene locus. The CDR3 has 17 residues. CDR3 nucleotide sequence: TGTGCCAGCAGTTCGAGGTCCAGGGTGGAGGCCAAAAACATTCAGTACTTC. It is translated as CASSSRSRVEAKNIQYF.

Only a few counts were recorded for this clonotype. CDR3: CASSQRPWTRSPDTQYF. Written as DNA, the CDR3 is TGTGCCAGCAGCCAGAGACCTTGGACTAGGTCTCCGGATACGCAGTATTTT. The chain combines TRBV5-6 with TRBJ2-3; TRBD2 aligns across 7 bases. With V trimmed by 4 bases and J by 6 bases, 17 bases remained unmatched. Germline loops: CDR1 SGHDT, CDR2 YYEEEE. The CDR3 runs 17 residues.

This clonotype was detected many times. The CDR3 DNA is TGTGCCAGCAGCTTAGATAGGACAGGGAATGAGCAGTTCTTC. Translating gives CASSLDRTGNEQFF. The V and J genes are TRBV7-2 and TRBJ2-1; 8 bases are a match to TRBD1. V gave up 1 base and J gave up 7 bases; unmatched junction bases: 3. This CDR3 contains 14 residues. Germline lookup yields CDR1 SGHTA and CDR2 FQGNSA.